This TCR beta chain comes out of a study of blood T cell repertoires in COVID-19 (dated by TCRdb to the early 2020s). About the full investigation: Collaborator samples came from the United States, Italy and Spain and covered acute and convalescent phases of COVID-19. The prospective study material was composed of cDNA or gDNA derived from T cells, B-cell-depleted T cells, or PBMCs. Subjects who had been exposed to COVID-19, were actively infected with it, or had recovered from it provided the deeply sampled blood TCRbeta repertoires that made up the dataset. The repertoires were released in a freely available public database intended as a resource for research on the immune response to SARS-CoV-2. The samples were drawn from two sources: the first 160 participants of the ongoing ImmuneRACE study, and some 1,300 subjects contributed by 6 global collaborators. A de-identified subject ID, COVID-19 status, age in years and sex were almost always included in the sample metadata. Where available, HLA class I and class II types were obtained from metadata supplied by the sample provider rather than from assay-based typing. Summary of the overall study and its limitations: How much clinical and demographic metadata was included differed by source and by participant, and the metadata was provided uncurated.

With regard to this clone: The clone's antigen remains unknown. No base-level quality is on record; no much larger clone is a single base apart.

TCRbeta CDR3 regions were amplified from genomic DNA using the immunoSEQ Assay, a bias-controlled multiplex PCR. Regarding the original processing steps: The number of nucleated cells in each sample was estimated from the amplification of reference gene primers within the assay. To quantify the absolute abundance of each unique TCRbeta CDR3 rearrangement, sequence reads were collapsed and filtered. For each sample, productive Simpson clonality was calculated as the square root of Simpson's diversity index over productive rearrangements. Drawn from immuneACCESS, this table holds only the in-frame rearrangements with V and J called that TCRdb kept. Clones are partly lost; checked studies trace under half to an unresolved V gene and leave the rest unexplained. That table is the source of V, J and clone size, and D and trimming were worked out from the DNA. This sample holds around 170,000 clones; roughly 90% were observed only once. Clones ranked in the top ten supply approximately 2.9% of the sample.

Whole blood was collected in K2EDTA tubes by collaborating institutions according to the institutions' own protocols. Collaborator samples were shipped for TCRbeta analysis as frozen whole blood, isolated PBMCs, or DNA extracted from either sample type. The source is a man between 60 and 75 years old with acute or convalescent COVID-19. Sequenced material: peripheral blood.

At the DNA level, the sequence is TGTGCCAGTAGTACCACCGGGACAGGGAGATACAATGAGCAGTTCTTC. This encodes CASSTTGTGRYNEQFF. Recombination joined TRBV19 with TRBJ2-1, with 9 central nucleotides matching TRBD1. The junction shows trimming of 4 bases on V and 4 bases on J, and the gene matches do not reach 8 bases of it. The CDR1 and CDR2 encoded by the germline V gene (reference sequence) are LNHDA and SQIVND. Measured from the cysteine to the phenylalanine, the CDR3 is 16 residues long. Only CDR3 DNA is held: 48 bases, read in frame from base 1.